This passage covers 21 T cell receptor beta chains from one sample sequenced in a study of blood T cell repertoires in COVID-19. Some clones are missing from TCRdb's copy, which holds only in-frame ones; the method was immunoSEQ multiplex PCR. The table lists roughly 150,000 clones, approximately 80% of them singletons. The sequenced sample was peripheral blood. The receptor set was obtained from a woman at least 80 years old with active or convalescent COVID-19.

The chain combines TRBV11-1 with TRBJ1-4; TRBD1 matches at 10 bases. V shed 2 bases and J 6 bases; nucleotides not matched to a gene: 6. The CDR3 extends over 16 amino acids. CDR1 is SGHAT and CDR2 is FQDESV in the germline V gene (reference sequence). The CDR3 sequence is CASSLPRDRGDEKLFF. The CDR3 DNA sequence: TGTGCCAGCAGCTTACCGAGGGACAGGGGAGATGAAAAACTGTTTTTT.

The V gene is TRBV5-4, the J gene TRBJ2-1; 8 bases map to TRBD2. V lost 4 bases and J lost 8; bases outside the gene matches: 20. In germline, CDR1 is SGHNT, CDR2 YYREEE (reference sequence). The CDR3 loop spans 18 amino acids. In DNA, the CDR3 is TGTGCCAGCAGCATCCGTGCGGGCGGCGGGGGGCGATACGATGAGCAGTTCTTC. It is translated as CASSIRAGGGGRYDEQFF. Variable domain in full (rest from reference TRBV5-4 and TRBJ2-1): ETGVTQSPTHLIKTRGQQVTLRCSSQSGHNTVSWYQQALGQGPQFIFQYYREEENGRGNFPPRFSGLQFPNYSSELNVNALELDDSALYLCASSIRAGGGGRYDEQFFGPGTRLTVL.

This chain connects TRBV7-2 to TRBJ2-1, with 12 bases aligning to TRBD2. The CDR3 contains 15 residues. The J segment lost 6 bases and the V segment lost 5 bases, leaving 5 bases of the junction unmatched. Germline V CDR1 and CDR2: SGHTA, FQGNSA. CDR3 loop: CASSPGLAGGNEQFF. The CDR3 coding sequence is TGTGCCAGCAGCCCGGGACTAGCGGGTGGCAATGAGCAGTTCTTC.

The chain links TRBV18 to TRBJ2-3; D is unresolved. This CDR3 contains 12 residues. The germline V gene encodes CDR1 KGHSH and CDR2 LQKENI. The V end was cut by 3 bases, the J end by 6 bases, with 7 bases between. The CDR3 nucleotides are TGTGCCAGCTCACCCCCCGTGGATACGCAGTATTTT. Amino acids: CASSPPVDTQYF.

The chain links TRBV4-1 to TRBJ2-5; 13 bases match TRBD2. The germline CDR1 and CDR2 sequences are MGHRA and YSYEKL. Losses at the gene ends were 2 bases for V and 3 bases for J; bases not matched to a gene: 12. This CDR3 region has 19 residues. The CDR3 is CASSQLPASGLAGEETQYF. The DNA of the CDR3 is TGCGCCAGCAGCCAACTCCCAGCATCCGGACTAGCGGGGGAAGAGACCCAGTACTTC.

V is TRBV6-5 and J is TRBJ2-2, with 7 bases aligning to TRBD1. CDR1 MNHEY and CDR2 SVGAGI come from the germline V gene. Unmatched junction bases numbered 4, after V lost 6 bases and J lost 3 bases. The CDR3 extends over 14 amino acids. This chain's CDR3 is CASRPTGYTGELFF. CDR3 bases: TGTGCCAGCAGACCGACAGGGTACACCGGGGAGCTGTTTTTT.

This chain connects TRBV5-1 to TRBJ2-2, with a weak D call TRBD1 (6 bases). CDR3 size: 15 residues. Germline CDR1 SGHRS, CDR2 YFSETQ. V lost 0 bases to trimming and J lost 5 bases, with 11 bases between them. DNA of the CDR3: TGCGCCAGCAGCTTGGAGGGACACAAGACCGGGGAGCTGTTTTTT. The encoded protein is CASSLEGHKTGELFF.

The chain joins TRBV27 to TRBJ1-2; the D is unclear. The CDR3 length is 14 residues. Germline V gene sequence: CDR1 MNHEY, CDR2 SMNVEV (reference sequence). V was pared by 4 bases and J by 7 bases, with 16 bases between. The CDR3 DNA sequence: TGTGCCAGCAGTTCTAACTTAGAACCGGGTGGCTACACCTTC. Protein: CASSSNLEPGGYTF.

In its sample, this clone was seen a few times. The chain uses TRBV7-9 and TRBJ1-6; tentatively, D is TRBD1 (6 bases). Deletions cut 5 bases from V and 7 bases from J, with 9 bases between. The germline V gene encodes CDR1 SEHNR and CDR2 FQNEAQ (reference sequence). CDR3 length: 13 residues. CDR3 nucleotides: TGTGCCAGCAGCGCAACAGGGAATTCACCCCTCCACTTT. Translation gives CASSATGNSPLHF. Variable domain in full (rest from reference TRBV7-9 and TRBJ1-6): DTGVSQNPRHKITKRGQNVTFRCDPISEHNRLYWYRQTLGQGPEFLTYFQNEAQLEKSRLLSDRFSAERPKGSFSTLEIQRTEQGDSAMYLCASSATGNSPLHFGNGTRLTVT.

This chain connects TRBV6-5 to TRBJ1-6; D unresolved. CDR1 is MNHEY and CDR2 is SVGAGI in the germline V gene. The CDR3 is 14 residues long. Trimming cost V 2 bases and J 8 bases, with 10 bases left between them. The CDR3 sequence is CASSYRGYDSPLHF. CDR3 coding DNA: TGTGCCAGCAGTTACCGGGGATACGATTCACCCCTCCACTTT.

The chain combines TRBV9 with TRBJ2-5; 7 positions match TRBD1. J gave up 5 bases and V 0 bases, and 4 bases lay outside the gene matches. There are 14 residues in the CDR3. CDR1 SGDLS and CDR2 YYNGEE come from the germline V gene. CDR3 sequence: CASSVGGGSETQYF. Written as DNA, the CDR3 is TGTGCCAGCAGCGTAGGAGGGGGCTCGGAGACCCAGTACTTC.

Concerning this clone: This sample also contains other DNA sequences that code for the same CDR3. The chain has TRBV6-5 and TRBJ1-4; D not resolved. In germline, CDR1 is MNHEY, CDR2 SVGAGI. Trimming stripped 4 bases from V and 0 bases from J, with 6 bases between. CDR3 length: 14 amino acids. The CDR3 DNA sequence: TGTGCCAGCAGTTTACTTTCAACTAATGAAAAACTGTTTTTT. Translated, it gives CASSLLSTNEKLFF.

V gene TRBV6-6 combines with J gene TRBJ1-2; TRBD1 matches at 9 bases. The ends lost 2 bases at V and 4 bases at J; junction bases unmatched: 5. The CDR3 has 15 residues. Germline V lookup: CDR1 MNHNY, CDR2 SVGAGI (reference sequence). The CDR3 spells CASSYGGTGSYGYTF. The CDR3 nucleotides are TGTGCCAGCAGTTACGGAGGGACAGGGTCCTATGGCTACACCTTC.

V gene TRBV27 combines with J gene TRBJ1-3; D call uncertain. CDR3 length equals 15 residues. Trimming removed 7 bases from V and 3 bases from J, with 16 bases in between. CDR1 is MNHEY, CDR2 SMNVEV, per germline (reference sequence). The DNA for the CDR3 is TGTGCCAGCACCTCTATAGAAGGGAGTGGAAACACCATATATTTT. Encoded protein: CASTSIEGSGNTIYF.

The V and J genes are TRBV4-3 and TRBJ2-2, with D possibly matching TRBD2 (5 bases). CDR3 length: 17 residues. Germline CDR1 LGHNA, CDR2 YSLEER. Deletions cut 1 base from V and 8 bases from J, with 20 bases between. CDR3 sequence (DNA): TGCGCCAGCAGCCAAGTGAGTTCCGGGGAGTGGAGTGGGGAGCTGTTTTTT. Protein sequence: CASSQVSSGEWSGELFF.

V usage is TRBV2 and J usage is TRBJ2-3; a weak D match, TRBD1 (6 bases). V was cut by 5 bases and J by 10 bases, with 10 bases left in between. The CDR3 length is 11 residues. Germline loops: CDR1 SNHLY, CDR2 FYNNEI. DNA for the CDR3: TGTGCCAGCAGTACAGGGTTTTCGCAGTATTTT. It yields the protein CASSTGFSQYF.

A few counts support this clone. The chain uses TRBV4-1 and TRBJ1-4; tentative D call: TRBD1 (6 bases). CDR3 length: 19 residues. Trimming removed 5 bases from V and 2 bases from J, with 24 bases in between. CDR1 is MGHRA and CDR2 is YSYEKL in the germline V gene. The CDR3 DNA sequence: TGCGCCAGCAGCAAACGAGGGTCAGGGGTAAAGGGGACTAATGAAAAACTGTTTTTT. It specifies CASSKRGSGVKGTNEKLFF.

This sequence joins TRBV9 and TRBJ1-2; possibly TRBD1 for D (6 bases). V was shortened by 4 bases and J by 7 bases, with 17 bases between the two germline ends. Germline CDR1 is SGDLS and CDR2 is YYNGEE. The CDR3 length is 14 residues. The CDR3 region has the DNA TGTGCCAGCAGCCCGTCCACAGGGACCTCTGGCTACACCTTC. Its protein is CASSPSTGTSGYTF. Drawing the rest from reference TRBV9 and TRBJ1-2, the complete variable domain is DSGVTQTPKHLITATGQRVTLRCSPRSGDLSVYWYQQSLDQGLQFLIQYYNGEERAKGNILERFSAQQFPDLHSELNLSSLELGDSALYFCASSPSTGTSGYTFGSGTRLTVV.

This clone was recorded only once. The chain carries TRBV4-3 and TRBJ2-6, with D hard to call. Trimming took off 0 bases at V and 1 base at J, with 4 bases between the two ends. This CDR3 region has 15 residues. Germline CDR1 and CDR2: LGHNA and YSLEER. The CDR3 coding sequence is TGCGCCAGCAGCCAAGACAGTTCTGGGGCCAACGTCCTGACTTTC. Amino acid sequence: CASSQDSSGANVLTF.

The chain joins TRBV9 to TRBJ2-5; D uncertain. The V end was cut by 2 bases, the J end by 1 base, with 3 bases between. Germline loops: CDR1 SGDLS, CDR2 YYNGEE. The CDR3 spans 12 residues. CDR3 DNA: TGTGCCAGCAGCGTCTGCCAAGAGACCCAGTACTTC. Amino acid sequence: CASSVCQETQYF. The full variable domain, completed using reference TRBV9 and TRBJ2-5, is DSGVTQTPKHLITATGQRVTLRCSPRSGDLSVYWYQQSLDQGLQFLIQYYNGEERAKGNILERFSAQQFPDLHSELNLSSLELGDSALYFCASSVCQETQYFGPGTRLLVL.

The CDR3: CASSTTGGRNEQFF. The CDR3 coding sequence is TGTGCCAGCAGTACGACAGGGGGCAGGAATGAGCAGTTCTTC. The V and J genes are TRBV2 and TRBJ2-1, with 10 bases lining up with TRBD1. Trimming took 5 bases from V and 7 from J; bases not matched to a gene: 5. CDR3 size: 14 residues. Germline V CDR1 and CDR2: SNHLY, FYNNEI.